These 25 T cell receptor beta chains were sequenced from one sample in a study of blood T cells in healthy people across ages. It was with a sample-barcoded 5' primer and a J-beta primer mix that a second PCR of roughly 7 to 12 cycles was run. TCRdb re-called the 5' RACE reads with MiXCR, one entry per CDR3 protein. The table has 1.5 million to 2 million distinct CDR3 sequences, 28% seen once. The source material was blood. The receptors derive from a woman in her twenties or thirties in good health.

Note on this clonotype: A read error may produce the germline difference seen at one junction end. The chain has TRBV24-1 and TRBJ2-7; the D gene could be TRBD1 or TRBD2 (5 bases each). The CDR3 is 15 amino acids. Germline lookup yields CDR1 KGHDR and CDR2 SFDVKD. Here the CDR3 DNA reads TGTTCCACCAGTGATCCGACAGTAGGGGACGACGAGCAGTACTTC. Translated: CSTSDPTVGDDEQYF.

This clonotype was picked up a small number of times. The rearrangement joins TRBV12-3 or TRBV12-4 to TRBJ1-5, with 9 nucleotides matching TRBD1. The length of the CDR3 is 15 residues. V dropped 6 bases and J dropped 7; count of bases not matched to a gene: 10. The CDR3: CASSLTGGGSQPQHF. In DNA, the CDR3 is TGTGCCAGCAGCCTGACAGGGGGAGGATCGCAGCCCCAGCATTTT.

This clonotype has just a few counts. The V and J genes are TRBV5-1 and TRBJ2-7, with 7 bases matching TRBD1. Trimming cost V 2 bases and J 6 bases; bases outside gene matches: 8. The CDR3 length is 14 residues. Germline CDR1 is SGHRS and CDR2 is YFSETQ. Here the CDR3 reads CASSFPGTAGEQYF. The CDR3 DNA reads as TGCGCCAGCAGCTTCCCGGGGACAGCAGGCGAGCAGTACTTC.

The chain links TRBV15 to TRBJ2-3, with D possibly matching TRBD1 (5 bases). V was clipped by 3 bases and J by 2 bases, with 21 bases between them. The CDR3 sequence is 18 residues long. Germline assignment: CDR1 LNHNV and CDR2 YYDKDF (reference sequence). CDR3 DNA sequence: TGTGCCACCAGCAGGTCTTCCGTCCGGACACTACCCACAGATACGCAGTATTTT. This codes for CATSRSSVRTLPTDTQYF.

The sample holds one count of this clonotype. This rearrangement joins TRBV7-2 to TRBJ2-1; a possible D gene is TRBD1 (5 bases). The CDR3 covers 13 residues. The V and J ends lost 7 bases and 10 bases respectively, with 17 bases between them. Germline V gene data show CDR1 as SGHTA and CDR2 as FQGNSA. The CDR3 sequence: CASKGRASYEQFF. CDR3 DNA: TGTGCCAGCAAGGGCAGGGCTTCGTACGAGCAGTTCTTC.

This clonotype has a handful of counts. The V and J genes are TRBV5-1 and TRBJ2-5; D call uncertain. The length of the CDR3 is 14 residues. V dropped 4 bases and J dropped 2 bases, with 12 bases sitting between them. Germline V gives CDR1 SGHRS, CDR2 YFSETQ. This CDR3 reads CASSKSKRQETQYF. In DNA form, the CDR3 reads TGCGCCAGCAGCAAGTCCAAAAGACAAGAGACCCAGTACTTC.

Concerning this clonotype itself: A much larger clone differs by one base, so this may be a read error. The CDR3 is CASSRAPSGISGKTQFF. CDR3 nucleotides: TGTGCCAGCAGCCGAGCCCCCAGCGGGATTTCGGGAAAGACCCAGTTCTTC. The rearrangement links TRBV7-2 to TRBJ2-1, with TRBD2 matching 7 bases. CDR3 length equals 17 residues. Trimming removed 5 bases from V and 13 bases from J; junction bases left unmatched: 23. Germline CDR1 is SGHTA and CDR2 is FQGNSA.

This CDR3 is CASSNPGTSVYEQYF. The CDR3 coding sequence is TGTGCCAGCAGCAACCCCGGGACTAGCGTCTACGAGCAGTACTTC. The J gene is TRBJ2-7, the V gene TRBV5-4; 10 bases are shared with TRBD2. Germline-derived CDR1 and CDR2 are SGHNT and YYREEE (reference sequence). The CDR3 sequence is 15 residues long. J lost 3 bases, V lost 4 bases, and 7 bases had no gene match. Together with reference TRBV5-4 and TRBJ2-7, the CDR3 gives the full variable domain: ETGVTQSPTHLIKTRGQQVTLRCSSQSGHNTVSWYQQALGQGPQFIFQYYREEENGRGNFPPRFSGLQFPNYSSELNVNALELDDSALYLCASSNPGTSVYEQYFGPGTRLTVT.

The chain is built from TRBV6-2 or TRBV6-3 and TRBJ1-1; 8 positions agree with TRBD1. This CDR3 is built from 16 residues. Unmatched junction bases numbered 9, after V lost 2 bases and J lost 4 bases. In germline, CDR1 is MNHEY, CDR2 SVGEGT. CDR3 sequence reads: CASSYRQGAAGTEAFF. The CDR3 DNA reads TGTGCCAGCAGTTACCGGCAGGGGGCTGCGGGCACTGAAGCTTTCTTT.

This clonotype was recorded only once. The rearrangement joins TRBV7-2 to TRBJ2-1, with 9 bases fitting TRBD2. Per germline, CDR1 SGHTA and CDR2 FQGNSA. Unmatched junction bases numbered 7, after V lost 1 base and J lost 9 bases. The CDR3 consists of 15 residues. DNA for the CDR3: TGTGCCAGCAGCTTAGTTGGCGGGGGGGTCTCTGAGCAGTTCTTC. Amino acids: CASSLVGGGVSEQFF. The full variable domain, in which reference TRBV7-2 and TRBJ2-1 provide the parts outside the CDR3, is GAGVSQSPSNKVTEKGKDVELRCDPISGHTALYWYRQSLGQGLEFLIYFQGNSAPDKSGLPSDRFSAERTGGSVSTLTIQRTQQEDSAVYLCASSLVGGGVSEQFFGPGTRLTVL.

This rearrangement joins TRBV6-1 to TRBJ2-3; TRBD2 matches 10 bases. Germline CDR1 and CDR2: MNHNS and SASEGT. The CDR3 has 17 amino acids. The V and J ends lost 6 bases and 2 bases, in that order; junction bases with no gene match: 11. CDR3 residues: CASSLKLAGGYTDTQYF. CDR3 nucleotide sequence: TGTGCCAGCAGCCTAAAGTTAGCGGGGGGCTACACAGATACGCAGTATTTT.

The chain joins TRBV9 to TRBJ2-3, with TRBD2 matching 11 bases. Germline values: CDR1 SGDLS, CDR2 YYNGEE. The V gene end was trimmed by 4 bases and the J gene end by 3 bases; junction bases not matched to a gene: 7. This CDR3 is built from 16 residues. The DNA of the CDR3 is TGTGCCAGCAGCCCCCAGGTAGCGGGGGGGACAGATACGCAGTATTTT. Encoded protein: CASSPQVAGGTDTQYF.

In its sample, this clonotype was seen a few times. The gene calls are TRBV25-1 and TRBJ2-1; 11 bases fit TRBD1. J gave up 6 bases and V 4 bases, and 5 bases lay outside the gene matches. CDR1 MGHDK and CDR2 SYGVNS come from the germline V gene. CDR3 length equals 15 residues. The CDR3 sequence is CASSVGQGATNEQFF. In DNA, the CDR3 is TGTGCCAGCAGTGTAGGACAGGGGGCGACCAATGAGCAGTTCTTC. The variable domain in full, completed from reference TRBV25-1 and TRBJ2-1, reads EADIYQTPRYLVIGTGKKITLECSQTMGHDKMYWYQQDPGMELHLIHYSYGVNSTEKGDLSSESTVSRIRTEHFPLTLESARPSHTSQYLCASSVGQGATNEQFFGPGTRLTVL.

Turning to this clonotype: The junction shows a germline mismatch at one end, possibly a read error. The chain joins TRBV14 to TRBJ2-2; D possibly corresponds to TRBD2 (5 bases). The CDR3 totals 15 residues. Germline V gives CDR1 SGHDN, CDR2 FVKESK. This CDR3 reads CASSLGGPNTGELLF. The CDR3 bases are TGTGCCAGCAGCCTGGGCGGTCCGAACACCGGGGAGCTGCTTTTT.

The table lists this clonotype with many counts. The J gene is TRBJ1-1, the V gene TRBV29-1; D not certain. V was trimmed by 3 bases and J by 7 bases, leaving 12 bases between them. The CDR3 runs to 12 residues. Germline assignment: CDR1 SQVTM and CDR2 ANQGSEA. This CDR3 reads CSVDVTRYEAFF. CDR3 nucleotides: TGCAGCGTTGATGTCACGAGATATGAAGCTTTCTTT.

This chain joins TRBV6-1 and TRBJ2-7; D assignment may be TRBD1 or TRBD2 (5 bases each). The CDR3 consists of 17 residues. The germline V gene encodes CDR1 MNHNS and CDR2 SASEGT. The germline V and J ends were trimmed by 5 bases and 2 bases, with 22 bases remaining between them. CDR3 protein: CASSRDAGTGIAYEQYF. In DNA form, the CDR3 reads TGTGCCAGCAGTCGGGACGCAGGGACCGGGATCGCCTACGAGCAGTACTTC.

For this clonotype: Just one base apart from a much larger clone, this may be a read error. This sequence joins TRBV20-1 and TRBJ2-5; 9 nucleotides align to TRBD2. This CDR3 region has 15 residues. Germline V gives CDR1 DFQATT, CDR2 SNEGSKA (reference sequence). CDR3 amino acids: CSAGDQRGVLETQYF. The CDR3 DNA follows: TGCAGTGCTGGAGATCAGCGGGGGGTTTTAGAGACCCAGTACTTC.

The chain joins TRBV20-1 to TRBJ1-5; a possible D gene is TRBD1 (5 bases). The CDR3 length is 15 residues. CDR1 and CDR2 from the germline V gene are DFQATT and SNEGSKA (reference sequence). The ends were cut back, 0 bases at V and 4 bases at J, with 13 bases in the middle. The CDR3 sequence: CSARDPGEGNQPQHF. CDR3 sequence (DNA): TGCAGTGCTAGAGATCCCGGGGAGGGGAATCAGCCCCAGCATTTT.

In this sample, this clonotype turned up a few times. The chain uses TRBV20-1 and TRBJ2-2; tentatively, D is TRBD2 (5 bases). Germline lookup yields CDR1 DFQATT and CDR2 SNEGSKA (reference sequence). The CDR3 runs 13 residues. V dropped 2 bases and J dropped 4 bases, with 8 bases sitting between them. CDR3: CSARKGVTGELFF. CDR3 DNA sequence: TGCAGTGCTAGAAAGGGAGTCACCGGGGAGCTGTTTTTT.

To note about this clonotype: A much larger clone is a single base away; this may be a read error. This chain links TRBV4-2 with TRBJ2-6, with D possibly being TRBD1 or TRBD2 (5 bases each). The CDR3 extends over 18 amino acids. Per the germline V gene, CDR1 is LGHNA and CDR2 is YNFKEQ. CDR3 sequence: CASSPAVEAHSGADVLTF. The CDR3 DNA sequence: TGTGCCAGCAGCCCCGCCGTGGAGGCCCACTCTGGGGCCGACGTCCTGACTTTC.

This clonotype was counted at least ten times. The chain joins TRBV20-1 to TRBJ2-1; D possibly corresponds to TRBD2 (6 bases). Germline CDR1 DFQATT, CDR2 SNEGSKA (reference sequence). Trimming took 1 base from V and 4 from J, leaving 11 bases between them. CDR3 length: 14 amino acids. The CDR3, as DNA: TGCAGTGCTAGAGTCCGGGGGAGATACAATGAGCAGTTCTTC. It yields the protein CSARVRGRYNEQFF.

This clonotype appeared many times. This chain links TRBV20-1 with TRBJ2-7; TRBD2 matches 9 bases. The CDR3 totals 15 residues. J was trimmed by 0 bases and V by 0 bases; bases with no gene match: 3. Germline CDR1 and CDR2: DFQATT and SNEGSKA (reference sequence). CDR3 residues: CSARDETSGSYEQYF. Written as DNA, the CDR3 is TGCAGTGCTAGAGATGAGACTAGCGGCTCCTACGAGCAGTACTTC.

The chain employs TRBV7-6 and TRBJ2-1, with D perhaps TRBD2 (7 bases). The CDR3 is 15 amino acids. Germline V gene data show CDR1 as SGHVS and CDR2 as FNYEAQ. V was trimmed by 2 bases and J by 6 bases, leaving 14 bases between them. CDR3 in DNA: TGTGCCAGCAGCTTAACCAGCGGGACACGCAATGAGCAGTTCTTC. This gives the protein CASSLTSGTRNEQFF.

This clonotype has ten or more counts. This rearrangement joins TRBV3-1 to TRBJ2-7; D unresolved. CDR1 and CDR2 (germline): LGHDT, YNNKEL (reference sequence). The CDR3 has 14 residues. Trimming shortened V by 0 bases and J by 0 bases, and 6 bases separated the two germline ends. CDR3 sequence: CASSQEPSSYEQYF. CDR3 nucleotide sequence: TGTGCCAGCAGCCAAGAGCCCTCCTCCTACGAGCAGTACTTC.

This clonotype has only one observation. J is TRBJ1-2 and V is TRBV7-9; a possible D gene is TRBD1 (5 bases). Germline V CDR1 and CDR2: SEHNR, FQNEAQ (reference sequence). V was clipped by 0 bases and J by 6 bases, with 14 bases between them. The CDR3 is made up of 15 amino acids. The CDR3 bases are TGTGCCAGCAGCTTAGCTCTCAGGGAGGACCATGGCTACACCTTC. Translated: CASSLALREDHGYTF.